The 9 T cell receptor beta chains reported below all come from one sample, sequenced in a study of blood T cell repertoires in COVID-19. Profiled with immunoSEQ multiplex PCR; TCRdb holds only in-frame clones, not every one. The table shows 110,000 or so clones, with approximately 90% occurring only once. The sequenced material came from peripheral blood. The receptors come from a human donor in a cohort sampled during active COVID-19.

The chain carries TRBV28 and TRBJ2-4; D may be TRBD1 (5 bases). The CDR3 has 15 amino acids. Germline V gene sequence: CDR1 MDHEN, CDR2 SYDVKM. V was pared by 3 bases and J by 6 bases, with 15 bases between. CDR3 region: CASSFWGSTVNIQYF. The CDR3 DNA follows: TGTGCCAGCAGTTTCTGGGGTTCGACAGTAAACATTCAGTACTTC.

This sequence joins TRBV5-1 and TRBJ1-6; tentatively, D is TRBD1 (5 bases). This CDR3 has 12 residues. V was cut by 2 bases and J by 8 bases, with 5 bases left in between. Germline V CDR1 and CDR2: SGHRS, YFSETQ. CDR3 residues: CASSLGDSPLHF. CDR3 bases: TGCGCCAGCAGCTTAGGGGATTCACCCCTCCACTTT.

The chain has TRBV24-1 and TRBJ2-1; 10 bases are shared with TRBD1. V shed 4 bases, J shed 2 bases, and the junction held 1 base outside the gene matches. CDR1 and CDR2 from the germline V gene are KGHDR and SFDVKD. CDR3 length: 15 amino acids. CDR3 coding DNA: TGTGCCACCAGTGACGACAGGGGGCCCTACAATGAGCAGTTCTTC. Translation: CATSDDRGPYNEQFF.

The V gene is TRBV19, the J gene TRBJ2-3; tentatively, D is TRBD2 (5 bases). Between the trimmed V and J ends, which lost 3 bases and 1 base, there was a span of 14 bases. The CDR3 has 16 residues. Germline loops: CDR1 LNHDA, CDR2 SQIVND (reference sequence). CDR3 region: CASSIRAGLGTDTQYF. The CDR3, as DNA: TGTGCCAGTAGTATTCGGGCGGGCCTCGGCACAGATACGCAGTATTTT.

This chain links TRBV28 with TRBJ2-3; D gene ambiguous. CDR3 length equals 13 residues. Germline V gene data show CDR1 as MDHEN and CDR2 as SYDVKM. V was pared by 2 bases and J by 4 bases, with 7 bases between. CDR3 DNA: TGTGCCAGCAGTTTACGGTCCCCAGATACGCAGTATTTT. It specifies CASSLRSPDTQYF.

The rearrangement links TRBV7-8 to TRBJ2-2; 12 positions match TRBD2. CDR3 length: 16 residues. V shed 5 bases and J 6 bases; nucleotides not matched to a gene: 7. Germline-derived CDR1 and CDR2 are SGHVS and FQNEAQ. CDR3 DNA sequence: TGTGCCAGCAGCCTCTCTAGCGGGGGGGCCCCCGGGGAGCTGTTTTTT. Its protein is CASSLSSGGAPGELFF. Together with reference TRBV7-8 and TRBJ2-2, the CDR3 gives the full variable domain: GAGVSQSPRYKVAKRGQDVALRCDPISGHVSLFWYQQALGQGPEFLTYFQNEAQLDKSGLPSDRFFAERPEGSVSTLKIQRTQQEDSAVYLCASSLSSGGAPGELFFGEGSRLTVL.

V and J are TRBV3-1 (or the pseudogene TRBV3-2) and TRBJ2-7; possibly TRBD1 for D (6 bases). V gave up 1 base and J gave up 2 bases, with 9 bases separating them. The CDR3 has 14 residues. Germline CDR1 LGHDT, CDR2 YNNKEL (reference sequence). CDR3 bases: TGTGCCAGCAGCCAAGTCAGGGGAGCCTACGAGCAGTACTTC. Its translation is CASSQVRGAYEQYF.

The chain joins TRBV9 to TRBJ2-6; 12 bases are shared with TRBD2. This CDR3 has 20 residues. CDR1 is SGDLS and CDR2 is YYNGEE in the germline V gene. V was pared by 0 bases and J by 0 bases, with 7 bases of the junction left unmatched. CDR3 nucleotides: TGTGCCAGCAGCGTAGAACTAGCGGGAGGATCTTTCTCTGGGGCCAACGTCCTGACTTTC. Its protein product is CASSVELAGGSFSGANVLTF.

V and J are TRBV12-5 and TRBJ1-6, with 9 bases aligning to TRBD1. Unmatched junction bases numbered 5, after V lost 4 bases and J lost 1 base. The CDR3 is 17 amino acids. Per the germline V gene, CDR1 is LGHNT and CDR2 is FRNRAP. The CDR3 spells CASGSGQGSSYNSPLHF. The CDR3 coding sequence is TGTGCTAGTGGTTCGGGACAGGGAAGTTCCTATAATTCACCCCTCCACTTT.